These 27 T cell receptor beta chains originate from one sample sequenced in a study of T cell responses to AZD1222 COVID-19 vaccine (dated by TCRdb to 2020 to 2022). Libraries came from the immunoSEQ multiplex PCR assay. TCRdb took this table from immuneACCESS and kept in-frame rearrangements with V and J called. Such tables lack part of the clones; where checked against another copy, unresolved V genes explain under half of the gap, and the rest is unexplained. This sample lists some 170,000 clones; approximately 92% were detected once. The ten top clones hold less than 3% of the sample. Explained via the paper, the time point label denotes: baseline before first vaccination. The sample was peripheral blood, taken on day 0 of AZD1222 vaccination. The receptors come from an adult in good health.

This chain uses TRBV3-1 (or the pseudogene TRBV3-2) with TRBJ2-2; D is unresolved. This CDR3 contains 11 residues. Germline-derived CDR1 and CDR2 are LGHDT and YNNKEL (reference sequence). V shed 7 bases and J shed 5 bases, with 5 bases lying between them. CDR3 in DNA: TGTGCCAGCACCCGTACCGGGGAGCTGTTTTTT. It encodes CASTRTGELFF.

This clone was found once. This chain links TRBV5-1 with TRBJ1-4; D is uncertain. The CDR3 consists of 14 residues. Germline values: CDR1 SGHRS, CDR2 YFSETQ. V lost 7 bases and J 0 bases, leaving 10 bases between the germline ends. The CDR3 coding sequence is TGCGCCAGCCGCACTCAGCCAACTAATGAAAAACTGTTTTTT. Its protein product is CASRTQPTNEKLFF.

This clone appeared once. The rearrangement uses TRBV12-5 and TRBJ2-2; no clear D. Between the trimmed V and J ends, which lost 2 bases and 6 bases, there was a span of 1 base. Looked up from germline, CDR1 is LGHNT and CDR2 is FRNRAP. This CDR3 is 11 amino acids long. The CDR3 nucleotides read TGTGCTAGTGGTTTGCCCGGGGAGCTGTTTTTT. Amino acid sequence: CASGLPGELFF. Full variable domain (rest looked up from reference TRBV12-5 and TRBJ2-2): DARVTQTPRHKVTEMGQEVTMRCQPILGHNTVFWYRQTMMQGLELLAYFRNRAPLDDSGMPKDRFSAEMPDATLATLKIQPSEPRDSAVYFCASGLPGELFFGEGSRLTVL.

The J gene is TRBJ1-4, the V gene TRBV2; 7 positions agree with TRBD1. CDR1 is SNHLY and CDR2 is FYNNEI in the germline V gene. The ends lost 5 bases at V and 8 bases at J; junction bases unmatched: 5. CDR3 size: 13 residues. CDR3 in amino acids: CASSRDRGEKLFF. CDR3 bases: TGTGCCAGCAGTCGGGACAGAGGAGAAAAACTGTTTTTT.

The rearrangement uses TRBV27 and TRBJ2-1; D call uncertain. Trimming removed 3 bases at V and 6 bases at J, with 15 bases between. Germline-derived CDR1 and CDR2 are MNHEY and SMNVEV (reference sequence). CDR3 length: 15 residues. CDR3 nucleotide sequence: TGTGCCAGCAGTTTTGAACCAATTGGTATCAATGAGCAGTTCTTC. Residues: CASSFEPIGINEQFF.

This clone was detected only once. V and J are TRBV7-9 and TRBJ1-2, with D possibly TRBD1 on 6 matching bases. The CDR3 loop spans 17 amino acids. V was cut by 4 bases and J by 6 bases, with 24 bases left in between. Germline CDR1 and CDR2: SEHNR and FQNEAQ (reference sequence). CDR3 sequence: CASSSTAGGSLNDGYTF. DNA of the CDR3: TGTGCCAGCAGCTCCACTGCGGGGGGCTCCCTAAACGATGGCTACACCTTC.

V is TRBV3-1 (or the pseudogene TRBV3-2) and J is TRBJ1-1; no firm D call. Germline lookup yields CDR1 LGHDT and CDR2 YNNKEL (reference sequence). Trimming shortened V by 1 base and J by 7 bases, and 10 bases separated the two germline ends. The CDR3 runs to 13 residues. The CDR3 loop is CASSQGTVVEAFF. As DNA, the CDR3 is TGTGCCAGCAGCCAAGGGACTGTTGTTGAAGCTTTCTTT.

V usage is TRBV5-5 and J usage is TRBJ1-1; D call uncertain. This CDR3 has 13 residues. Trimming cost V 2 bases and J 1 base, with 6 bases left between them. Germline lookup yields CDR1 SGHKS and CDR2 YYEKEE (reference sequence). The CDR3 coding sequence is TGTGCCAGCAGCTTTTGGGCGAACACTGAAGCTTTCTTT. Translation gives CASSFWANTEAFF.

V and J are TRBV12-3 or TRBV12-4 and TRBJ2-2; D gene uncertain. This CDR3 contains 12 residues. V lost 3 bases and J 6 bases, leaving 5 bases between the germline ends. CDR3 region: CASSFSSGELFF. DNA for the CDR3: TGTGCCAGCAGTTTTTCGTCCGGGGAGCTGTTTTTT.

The table lists this clone with a count of one. The chain combines TRBV18 with TRBJ2-1; D is undetermined. CDR3 size: 15 residues. V was pared by 3 bases and J by 6 bases, with 15 bases between. Germline V lookup: CDR1 KGHSH, CDR2 LQKENI. The CDR3 nucleotides read TGTGCCAGCTCACCGGGCCGGAGTCGTGGCAATGAGCAGTTCTTC. Protein product: CASSPGRSRGNEQFF.

This chain joins TRBV27 and TRBJ1-5; D unresolved. Trimming pared 4 bases from V and 4 bases from J, leaving 8 bases between. Germline values: CDR1 MNHEY, CDR2 SMNVEV (reference sequence). There are 13 residues in the CDR3. Here the CDR3 reads CASSSGVNQPQHF. CDR3 nucleotide sequence: TGTGCCAGCAGTTCCGGGGTGAATCAGCCCCAGCATTTT.

The rearrangement links TRBV27 to TRBJ1-2; D unclear. Germline V CDR1 and CDR2: MNHEY, SMNVEV (reference sequence). This CDR3 has 13 amino acids. Trimming pared 6 bases from V and 4 bases from J, leaving 12 bases between. The CDR3 DNA reads TGTGCCAGCAGGCAGAAGGCAGGCTATGGCTACACCTTC. Protein product: CASRQKAGYGYTF.

The chain's CDR3 is CASSFLITDTQYF. The CDR3 DNA reads TGCGCCAGCAGCTTCCTGATCACAGATACGCAGTATTTT. The V call is TRBV5-1, the J call TRBJ2-3; no firm D call. The ends were cut back, 2 bases at V and 2 bases at J, with 6 bases in the middle. This CDR3 is built from 13 residues. Germline CDR1 SGHRS, CDR2 YFSETQ.

This sequence joins TRBV7-9 and TRBJ1-1, with D unclear. Germline V gene data show CDR1 as SEHNR and CDR2 as FQNEAQ (reference sequence). This CDR3 region has 13 residues. V was trimmed by 5 bases and J by 1 base, leaving 8 bases between them. The CDR3 coding sequence is TGTGCCAGCAGCGAGTGGGGGAACACTGAAGCTTTCTTT. Its protein product is CASSEWGNTEAFF.

This chain connects TRBV18 to TRBJ1-6; D may be TRBD1 (5 bases). V dropped 3 bases and J dropped 8 bases, with 11 bases sitting between them. Germline-derived CDR1 and CDR2 are KGHSH and LQKENI. The CDR3 runs 14 residues. The CDR3 spells CASSPGGNDSPLHF. Written as DNA, the CDR3 is TGTGCCAGCTCACCCGGGGGAAACGATTCACCCCTCCACTTT. The whole variable domain, filled in from reference TRBV18 and TRBJ1-6, reads NAGVMQNPRHLVRRRGQEARLRCSPMKGHSHVYWYRQLPEEGLKFMVYLQKENIIDESGMPKERFSAEFPKEGPSILRIQQVVRGDSAAYFCASSPGGNDSPLHFGNGTRLTVT.

The CDR3 reads CSVAASIYNEQFF. Written as DNA, the CDR3 is TGCAGCGTTGCTGCTAGTATCTACAATGAGCAGTTCTTC. The chain employs TRBV29-1 and TRBJ2-1, with D unclear. The germline CDR1 and CDR2 sequences are SQVTM and ANQGSEA. The CDR3 length is 13 residues. V gave up 4 bases and J gave up 3 bases, with 10 bases separating them.

V and J are TRBV5-1 and TRBJ1-1; 9 positions agree with TRBD1. The length of the CDR3 is 16 residues. The trim removed 0 bases at V and 0 bases at J, leaving 3 bases unmatched. The germline V gene encodes CDR1 SGHRS and CDR2 YFSETQ. The chain's CDR3 is CASSLEQGALNTEAFF. DNA of the CDR3: TGCGCCAGCAGCTTGGAACAGGGGGCCCTGAACACTGAAGCTTTCTTT.

The chain joins TRBV9 to TRBJ2-1, with 9 bases identical to TRBD1. The V segment lost 3 bases and the J segment 2 bases; nucleotides outside the gene matches: 6. In germline, CDR1 is SGDLS, CDR2 YYNGEE. The CDR3 length is 16 residues. The chain's CDR3 is CASSDSRDRAYNEQFF. CDR3 sequence (DNA): TGTGCCAGCAGCGATAGCCGGGACAGGGCCTACAATGAGCAGTTCTTC.

This sequence joins TRBV6-1 and TRBJ1-5; D is possibly TRBD1 (6 bases). Germline CDR1 and CDR2: MNHNS and SASEGT. The CDR3 runs to 17 residues. V gave up 2 bases and J gave up 1 base, with 15 bases separating them. The CDR3 bases are TGTGCCAGCAGTGAAATCGGGGGCGCGGGAAGCAATCAGCCCCAGCATTTT. Translated: CASSEIGGAGSNQPQHF.

This clone was picked up one time. J is TRBJ2-1 and V is TRBV2; 11 bases fit TRBD2. The CDR3 runs 17 residues. V was clipped by 2 bases and J by 8 bases; unmatched bases: 11. Per germline, CDR1 SNHLY and CDR2 FYNNEI. As DNA, the CDR3 is TGTGCCAGCAGTGAACGGCTAGCGGGAGGAGGTAGCTATGAGCAGTTCTTC. This encodes CASSERLAGGGSYEQFF.

The chain joins TRBV7-6 to TRBJ2-2, with D uncertain. Germline V gene lookup returns CDR1 SGHVS and CDR2 FNYEAQ. Trimming took 2 bases from V and 0 from J, leaving 10 bases between them. The CDR3 length is 16 residues. The CDR3 sequence: CASSLSPEPNTGELFF. CDR3 in DNA: TGTGCCAGCAGCTTATCCCCCGAGCCGAACACCGGGGAGCTGTTTTTT.

The rearrangement links TRBV4-1 to TRBJ2-7, with D perhaps TRBD1 (6 bases). There are 13 residues in the CDR3. With 4 bases removed from V and 1 base from J, the gap between germline ends came to 8 bases. Per the germline V gene, CDR1 is MGHRA and CDR2 is YSYEKL. CDR3 in amino acids: CASSRGQSYEQYF. The CDR3 nucleotides read TGCGCCAGCAGCCGTGGACAGTCCTACGAGCAGTACTTC.

The chain uses TRBV5-6 and TRBJ2-3; the D is unclear. In germline, CDR1 is SGHDT, CDR2 YYEEEE. V lost 3 bases and J 0 bases, leaving 14 bases between the germline ends. This CDR3 is built from 16 residues. This chain's CDR3 is CASSWPLRQSTDTQYF. As DNA, the CDR3 is TGTGCCAGCAGCTGGCCTTTGAGACAAAGCACAGATACGCAGTATTTT.

The V call is TRBV19, the J call TRBJ1-5; perhaps TRBD1 as D (6 bases). Germline lookup yields CDR1 LNHDA and CDR2 SQIVND (reference sequence). This CDR3 comprises 14 residues. Trimming took 5 bases from V and 6 from J, leaving 14 bases between them. CDR3 nucleotide sequence: TGTGCCAGTAGTCTACAGGGAATAGGTCAGCCCCAGCATTTT. Translating it yields CASSLQGIGQPQHF.

This clone has just one count. This chain links TRBV7-9 with TRBJ2-3, with TRBD2 matching over 9 bases. The CDR3 is 17 amino acids. Germline assignment: CDR1 SEHNR and CDR2 FQNEAQ (reference sequence). V shed 5 bases, J shed 2 bases, and the junction held 11 bases outside the gene matches. CDR3 in amino acids: CASSTRLADIYTDTQYF. CDR3 nucleotide sequence: TGTGCCAGCAGCACGCGACTAGCGGATATCTACACAGATACGCAGTATTTT.

The rearrangement uses TRBV7-8 and TRBJ2-7; no reliable D call. CDR3 size: 15 residues. V was cut by 2 bases and J by 5 bases, with 16 bases left in between. The germline V gene encodes CDR1 SGHVS and CDR2 FQNEAQ. CDR3 bases: TGTGCCAGCAGCTTAATCCATCAGCGAAGCGACGAGCAGTACTTC. It encodes CASSLIHQRSDEQYF.

The V gene is TRBV6-2 or TRBV6-3, the J gene TRBJ2-2; maybe TRBD2 (6 bases). Germline V lookup: CDR1 MNHEY, CDR2 SVGEGT. V was clipped by 5 bases and J by 3 bases, with 10 bases between them. The CDR3 has 14 amino acids. CDR3 region: CASSRDSDTGELFF. CDR3 nucleotide sequence: TGTGCCAGCAGTCGGGACTCGGACACCGGGGAGCTGTTTTTT.